What follows is one TCR beta chain and its context. The sample comes from a study of blood T cell repertoires in COVID-19. From germline, CDR1 is SNHLY and CDR2 FYNNEI. The V end was cut by 7 bases, the J end by 7 bases, with 19 bases between. This CDR3 has 14 amino acids. Here immunoSEQ multiplex PCR was the method, and the copy in TCRdb shows in-frame clones only, minus some. This table holds roughly 150,000 clones, under 90% found once. The genes are TRBV2 and TRBJ1-2, with D possibly TRBD1 on 6 matching bases. The source material was PBMCs or T cells enriched from blood (not recorded which). The source of this sequence is a woman in her late teens or twenties who had been exposed to COVID-19. CDR3 in amino acids: CASNPGDDAGGYTF. The CDR3, as DNA: TGTGCCAGCAATCCAGGGGACGACGCGGGTGGCTACACCTTC.